The 12 T cell receptor beta chains given below trace back to one sample, sequenced in a study of blood T cell repertoires in COVID-19. TCRdb's copy holds only in-frame clones and misses some; the assay was immunoSEQ multiplex PCR. This table has a few hundred thousand clones, roughly 91% appearing once. Sample: peripheral blood. These receptors were obtained from a man in his thirties or forties with acute or convalescent COVID-19.

The chain joins TRBV6-5 to TRBJ2-7, with TRBD2 matching 7 bases. Per the germline V gene, CDR1 is MNHEY and CDR2 is SVGAGI. The CDR3 is made up of 14 amino acids. Unmatched junction bases numbered 7, after V lost 8 bases and J lost 0 bases. The CDR3 bases are TGTGCCAGCTCTAGGGGCGGGAGCTCCTACGAGCAGTACTTC. This gives the protein CASSRGGSSYEQYF.

This rearrangement joins TRBV30 to TRBJ1-2; TRBD1 is a possible D gene (5 bases). The CDR3 has 13 amino acids. V lost 3 bases, J lost 8 bases, and 16 bases lay in between. Germline lookup yields CDR1 GTSNPN and CDR2 SVGIG (reference sequence). The CDR3 bases are TGTGCCTGGAGACTGGTAGGGGCGCAAGGCTACACCTTC. Translating it yields CAWRLVGAQGYTF.

Here the CDR3 reads CASSVGPLYEQYF. The CDR3 DNA reads TGTGCCAGCAGCGTAGGGCCCCTCTACGAGCAGTACTTC. This chain connects TRBV9 to TRBJ2-7, with D hard to call. Trimming shortened V by 0 bases and J by 3 bases, and 7 bases separated the two germline ends. The CDR3 loop spans 13 amino acids. Germline CDR1 reads SGDLS; CDR2 reads YYNGEE.

V gene TRBV3-1 (or the pseudogene TRBV3-2) combines with J gene TRBJ2-7; D may be TRBD2 (5 bases). The CDR3 is 15 residues long. Trimming cost V 3 bases and J 2 bases, with 14 bases left between them. Per the germline V gene, CDR1 is LGHDT and CDR2 is YNNKEL (reference sequence). The CDR3 nucleotides read TGTGCCAGCAGCCAGTATAGTGAGGGAGCCTACGAGCAGTACTTC. This codes for CASSQYSEGAYEQYF.

This clone has only one observation. This sequence joins TRBV9 and TRBJ2-2, with 10 bases identical to TRBD2. Germline-derived CDR1 and CDR2 are SGDLS and YYNGEE. V shed 0 bases, J shed 4 bases, and the junction held 3 bases outside the gene matches. The CDR3 covers 16 residues. This CDR3 reads CASSVALAGVTGELFF. Here the CDR3 DNA reads TGTGCCAGCAGCGTAGCCCTAGCGGGGGTCACCGGGGAGCTGTTTTTT.

The chain links TRBV27 to TRBJ1-1, with TRBD1 matching over 7 bases. This CDR3 is built from 18 residues. CDR1 is MNHEY, CDR2 SMNVEV, per germline (reference sequence). V dropped 4 bases and J dropped 6; count of bases not matched to a gene: 20. The CDR3 spells CASSSRPGQRVVRAEAFF. The DNA of the CDR3 is TGTGCCAGCAGTTCCCGCCCGGGACAGCGGGTTGTTCGGGCTGAAGCTTTCTTT.

This chain joins TRBV28 and TRBJ2-3, with D perhaps matching TRBD1 (5 bases). Germline V gene sequence: CDR1 MDHEN, CDR2 SYDVKM. The CDR3 has 13 residues. Deletions cut 8 bases from V and 1 base from J, with 10 bases between. The CDR3 is CASSRAGTDTQYF. CDR3 DNA: TGTGCCAGCTCCAGGGCGGGCACAGATACGCAGTATTTT.

The chain recombines TRBV5-1 with TRBJ2-2, with TRBD2 matching over 7 bases. Per the germline V gene, CDR1 is SGHRS and CDR2 is YFSETQ. Unmatched junction bases numbered 2, after V lost 0 bases and J lost 0 bases. The CDR3 spans 16 residues. The CDR3 sequence: CASSLGAGANTGELFF. CDR3 coding DNA: TGCGCCAGCAGCTTGGGGGCGGGAGCGAACACCGGGGAGCTGTTTTTT.

The chain recombines TRBV5-1 with TRBJ1-2, with D possibly matching TRBD1 (6 bases). Trimming cost V 3 bases and J 3 bases, with 21 bases left between them. This CDR3 region has 17 residues. Germline CDR1 and CDR2: SGHRS and YFSETQ. The CDR3 region has the DNA TGCGCCAGCAGCTCAAGTCCCAGCAGGGGCAAGGACTATGGCTACACCTTC. It is translated as CASSSSPSRGKDYGYTF.

This clone was counted between two and nine times. The genes are TRBV6-4 and TRBJ1-1; the D is unclear. Germline V CDR1 and CDR2: MRHNA, SNTAGT. Trimming pared 4 bases from V and 9 bases from J, leaving 15 bases between. The CDR3 runs 13 residues. The CDR3 DNA reads TGTGCCAGCAGTGCCCGACTGGGAGGACAAGCTTTCTTT. The encoded protein is CASSARLGGQAFF.

The chain combines TRBV5-1 with TRBJ2-7, with 7 bases matching TRBD1. Germline trimming cut 0 bases from V and 6 bases from J; bases unmatched to any gene: 6. This CDR3 has 14 amino acids. Germline CDR1 reads SGHRS; CDR2 reads YFSETQ. The CDR3 loop is CASSLGGGGGEQYF. As DNA, the CDR3 is TGCGCCAGCAGCTTGGGAGGGGGCGGAGGCGAGCAGTACTTC. Filled out from reference TRBV5-1 and TRBJ2-7, the complete variable domain reads KAGVTQTPRYLIKTRGQQVTLSCSPISGHRSVSWYQQTPGQGLQFLFEYFSETQRNKGNFPGRFSGRQFSNSRSEMNVSTLELGDSALYLCASSLGGGGGEQYFGPGTRLTVT.

This clone was picked up one time. In nucleotides, the CDR3 is TGTGCCAGCAGCTTGGGTCTAAATTCACCCCTCCACTTT. This translates into CASSLGLNSPLHF. This chain links TRBV5-6 with TRBJ1-6; D ambiguous. The ends were cut back, 0 bases at V and 7 bases at J, with 5 bases in the middle. This CDR3 contains 13 residues. The V gene's germline CDR1 is SGHDT and CDR2 YYEEEE.